The next 5 T cell receptor beta chains were all read from a single sample in a study of a mutant IDH1 vaccine in newly diagnosed glioma. Assay used: immunoSEQ multiplex PCR; TCRdb lists only in-frame clones, some missing. Of tens of thousands of clones listed, 93% are singletons. Time point defined: baseline, week 1 (first vaccination visit). Treatment defined: pre-vaccination baseline after standard-of-care therapy. Here the sequenced sample was PBMCs, taken from a glioma patient treated with radiotherapy, temozolomide or both. Every receptor here comes from a man aged 40-50 years with glioma.

The chain combines TRBV18 with TRBJ2-1; TRBD1 matches 9 bases. Germline CDR1 KGHSH, CDR2 LQKENI. J was trimmed by 7 bases and V by 0 bases; bases with no gene match: 4. The CDR3 consists of 15 residues. As DNA, the CDR3 is TGTGCCAGCTCACCACCGCGGACAGGGGTAAATGAGCAGTTCTTC. It yields the protein CASSPPRTGVNEQFF. The variable domain in full, completed from reference TRBV18 and TRBJ2-1, reads NAGVMQNPRHLVRRRGQEARLRCSPMKGHSHVYWYRQLPEEGLKFMVYLQKENIIDESGMPKERFSAEFPKEGPSILRIQQVVRGDSAAYFCASSPPRTGVNEQFFGPGTRLTVL.

This clone occurred once. This sequence joins TRBV28 and TRBJ1-5; D is ambiguous. V lost 4 bases and J 9 bases, leaving 16 bases between the germline ends. Per the germline V gene, CDR1 is MDHEN and CDR2 is SYDVKM. The CDR3 runs 14 residues. CDR3: CASSSLIILGPQHF. CDR3 in DNA: TGTGCCAGCAGTTCTCTGATCATTCTTGGGCCCCAGCATTTT.

This clone was seen just once. The V and J genes are TRBV19 and TRBJ1-4, with D possibly being TRBD1 (5 bases). The CDR3 has 14 residues. Trimming took off 4 bases at V and 8 bases at J, with 14 bases between the two ends. From germline, CDR1 is LNHDA and CDR2 SQIVND (reference sequence). This CDR3 is CASSTRDGGEKLFF. CDR3 nucleotide sequence: TGTGCCAGTAGTACCCGGGACGGTGGGGAAAAACTGTTTTTT.

Concerning this clone: At one end, the junction sequence differs from germline, possibly due to a read error. V is TRBV7-7 and J is TRBJ2-3; maybe TRBD2 (5 bases). Germline CDR1 and CDR2: SSHAT and FNYEAQ (reference sequence). This CDR3 is built from 14 residues. The CDR3, as DNA: TGTGCTAGCAGCTTTGGACTTGCCACAGATACGCAGTATTTT. It yields the protein CASSFGLATDTQYF.

The genes are TRBV7-9 and TRBJ2-5; D possibly corresponds to TRBD2 (7 bases). Germline loops: CDR1 SEHNR, CDR2 FQNEAQ (reference sequence). This CDR3 is built from 13 residues. Trimming shortened V by 5 bases and J by 1 base, and 8 bases separated the two germline ends. The CDR3 sequence is CASSGGAQETQYF. CDR3 nucleotide sequence: TGTGCCAGCAGCGGGGGGGCCCAAGAGACCCAGTACTTC.